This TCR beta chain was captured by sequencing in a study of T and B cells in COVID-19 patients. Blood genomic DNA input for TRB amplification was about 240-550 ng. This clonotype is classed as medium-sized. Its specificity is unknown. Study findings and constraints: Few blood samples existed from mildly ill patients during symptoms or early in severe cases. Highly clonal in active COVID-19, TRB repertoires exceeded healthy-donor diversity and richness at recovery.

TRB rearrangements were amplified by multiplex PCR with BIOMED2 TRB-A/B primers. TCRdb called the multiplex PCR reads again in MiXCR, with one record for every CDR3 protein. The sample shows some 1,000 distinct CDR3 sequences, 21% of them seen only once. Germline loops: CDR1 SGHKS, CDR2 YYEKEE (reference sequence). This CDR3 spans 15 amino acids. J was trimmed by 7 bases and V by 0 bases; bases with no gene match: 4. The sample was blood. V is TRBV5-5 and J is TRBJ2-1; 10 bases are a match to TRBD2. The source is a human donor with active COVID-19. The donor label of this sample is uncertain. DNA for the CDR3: TGTGCCAGCAGCTTGGGGCTAGCGGGAGTGAATGAGCAGTTCTTC. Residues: CASSLGLAGVNEQFF.